What follows are 18 T cell receptor beta chains derived from one specimen sequenced in a study of PD-1 blockade in classical Hodgkin lymphoma. Generated by immunoSEQ multiplex PCR, the TCRdb table keeps only in-frame clones and is missing some. This table holds about 27,000 clones, 70% to 90% found once. Each patient's relapse followed autologous stem cell transplantation, and brentuximab vedotin exposure varied. From thawed PBMCs, magnetic negative selection was used to isolate the CD8+ T cells. The starting material was CD8+ T cells from blood, obtained at baseline. The receptors were gathered from a human donor with classical Hodgkin lymphoma.

The chain carries TRBV10-3 and TRBJ1-2; D may be TRBD1 (5 bases). The CDR3 has 14 residues. Between the trimmed V and J ends, which lost 6 bases and 7 bases, there was a span of 18 bases. CDR1 and CDR2 (germline): ENHRY, SYGVKD. CDR3 sequence: CAIRVQEGSGGYTF. CDR3 in DNA: TGTGCCATCAGAGTACAGGAGGGGAGTGGTGGCTACACCTTC.

This clone turned up a few times. The V call is TRBV27, the J call TRBJ2-1, with 8 positions matching TRBD2. The CDR3 contains 15 residues. Germline CDR1 MNHEY, CDR2 SMNVEV (reference sequence). J gave up 7 bases and V 2 bases, and 7 bases lay outside the gene matches. CDR3 in amino acids: CASSLEGLVVNEQFF. Written as DNA, the CDR3 is TGTGCCAGCAGTTTAGAGGGACTAGTTGTGAATGAGCAGTTCTTC.

The chain uses TRBV25-1 and TRBJ2-7; D remains unclear. CDR3 size: 11 residues. The ends were cut back, 7 bases at V and 2 bases at J, with 6 bases in the middle. Germline CDR1 and CDR2: MGHDK and SYGVNS. In nucleotides, the CDR3 is TGTGCCAGCAATTCCCCCTACGAGCAGTACTTC. Its protein product is CASNSPYEQYF.

The gene calls are TRBV28 and TRBJ2-7; D might be TRBD2 (5 bases). Germline CDR1 and CDR2: MDHEN and SYDVKM. Between the trimmed V and J ends, which lost 6 bases and 2 bases, there was a span of 8 bases. The CDR3 loop spans 12 amino acids. The CDR3 nucleotides read TGTGCCAGCAGGGACTCAACCTACGAGCAGTACTTC. Encoded protein: CASRDSTYEQYF.

The chain combines TRBV27 with TRBJ2-1, with 10 bases that match TRBD1. J was trimmed by 6 bases and V by 4 bases; bases with no gene match: 9. This CDR3 contains 16 residues. Germline V gives CDR1 MNHEY, CDR2 SMNVEV (reference sequence). CDR3 DNA: TGTGCCAGCAGTTCGCCGGGACAGGGGTTGGGCAATGAGCAGTTCTTC. Protein sequence: CASSSPGQGLGNEQFF.

The chain has TRBV7-6 and TRBJ2-1, with 9 bases lining up with TRBD1. The CDR3 loop spans 16 amino acids. Germline CDR1 and CDR2: SGHVS and FNYEAQ. The J segment lost 0 bases and the V segment lost 8 bases, leaving 8 bases of the junction unmatched. The CDR3 DNA is TGTGCCAGCGCGGGACAGGGCCACATCTCCTACAATGAGCAGTTCTTC. Its translation: CASAGQGHISYNEQFF. Full variable domain (remainder filled in from reference TRBV7-6 and TRBJ2-1): GAGVSQSPRYKVTKRGQDVALRCDPISGHVSLYWYRQALGQGPEFLTYFNYEAQQDKSGLPNDRFSAERPEGSISTLTIQRTEQRDSAMYRCASAGQGHISYNEQFFGPGTRLTVL.

This chain links TRBV7-9 with TRBJ1-2; 8 nucleotides agree with TRBD1. Trimming at V came to 4 bases and at J to 4 bases, leaving 5 bases not matched to a gene. Germline V gene sequence: CDR1 SEHNR, CDR2 FQNEAQ (reference sequence). The CDR3 runs 14 residues. The CDR3 here is CASSSQQGGYGYTF. The DNA for the CDR3 is TGTGCCAGCAGCTCACAACAGGGGGGCTATGGCTACACCTTC.

The chain employs TRBV18 and TRBJ2-4; D is possibly TRBD1 or TRBD2 (7 bases each). V gave up 0 bases and J gave up 8 bases, with 11 bases separating them. The CDR3 totals 14 residues. Germline-derived CDR1 and CDR2 are KGHSH and LQKENI. The CDR3 spells CASSPPQGGYIQYF. CDR3 nucleotides: TGTGCCAGCTCACCACCGCAGGGGGGGTACATTCAGTACTTC.

The CDR3 DNA follows: TGCGCCAGCAGCCAAGTCCTGGTATTCTCCGAAAACAATGAGCAGTTCTTC. Its translation: CASSQVLVFSENNEQFF. This chain joins TRBV4-1 and TRBJ2-1; D uncertain. CDR3 length: 17 residues. The germline CDR1 and CDR2 sequences are MGHRA and YSYEKL. V lost 1 base to trimming and J lost 5 bases, with 18 bases between them.

This chain connects TRBV27 to TRBJ2-5, with 8 bases matching TRBD1. This CDR3 contains 16 residues. Trimming took 3 bases from V and 5 from J; bases not matched to a gene: 11. Germline V gene data show CDR1 as MNHEY and CDR2 as SMNVEV (reference sequence). The CDR3 DNA is TGTGCCAGCAGTTTGTCAGGGGGCGATTACGTGGAGACCCAGTACTTC. The encoded protein is CASSLSGGDYVETQYF.

The chain combines TRBV28 with TRBJ2-3, with 11 bases identical to TRBD2. Losses at the gene ends were 5 bases for V and 3 bases for J; bases not matched to a gene: 7. The CDR3 runs 16 residues. Looked up from germline, CDR1 is MDHEN and CDR2 is SYDVKM. DNA for the CDR3: TGTGCCAGCAGTCCTATAGCGGGAGGGGGGACAGATACGCAGTATTTT. Its translation: CASSPIAGGGTDTQYF.

CDR3 in DNA: TGCGCCAGTATGGAGGCGGGGACTGAAGCTTTCTTT. Its protein is CASMEAGTEAFF. This chain connects TRBV10-2 to TRBJ1-1; D ambiguous. Germline-derived CDR1 and CDR2 are WSHSY and SAAADI. CDR3 length: 12 residues. Trimming took off 9 bases at V and 5 bases at J, with 13 bases between the two ends.

V gene TRBV7-8 combines with J gene TRBJ2-5, with D perhaps matching TRBD2 (5 bases). Trimming stripped 2 bases from V and 5 bases from J, with 21 bases between. Germline CDR1 is SGHVS and CDR2 is FQNEAQ. CDR3 length equals 17 residues. CDR3 sequence: CASSLSGSGAPEETQYF. In nucleotides, the CDR3 is TGTGCCAGCAGCTTATCGGGAAGCGGAGCCCCCGAGGAGACCCAGTACTTC.

The V gene is TRBV2, the J gene TRBJ2-5; 10 bases fit TRBD2. This CDR3 spans 18 amino acids. The germline V gene has CDR1 SNHLY and CDR2 FYNNEI. V lost 4 bases, J lost 1 base, and 12 bases stayed unmatched. As DNA, the CDR3 is TGTGCCAGCAGTGGAGGTGTTAGGGCTAGCGGGAGCCAAGAGACCCAGTACTTC. It translates to CASSGGVRASGSQETQYF.

This clone was counted once. This chain links TRBV2 with TRBJ1-4; possible D gene TRBD1, 6 bases. Germline values: CDR1 SNHLY, CDR2 FYNNEI. V was shortened by 3 bases and J by 7 bases, with 18 bases between the two germline ends. This CDR3 region has 16 residues. The CDR3 here is CASSDGLGGNPEKLFF. The CDR3 nucleotides read TGTGCCAGCAGTGATGGGTTAGGGGGGAATCCTGAAAAACTGTTTTTT.

J is TRBJ2-7 and V is TRBV5-1; unclear D gene. V dropped 0 bases and J dropped 6 bases, with 7 bases sitting between them. The CDR3 length is 12 residues. The germline V gene encodes CDR1 SGHRS and CDR2 YFSETQ. The CDR3 loop is CASSLDVSEQYF. Here the CDR3 DNA reads TGCGCCAGCAGCTTGGACGTATCCGAGCAGTACTTC.

The sample holds one count of this clone. V usage is TRBV6-1 and J usage is TRBJ2-7; 7 nucleotides match TRBD2. The CDR3 loop spans 15 amino acids. Germline loops: CDR1 MNHNS, CDR2 SASEGT. Trimming at V came to 7 bases and at J to 2 bases, leaving 11 bases not matched to a gene. The CDR3 sequence is CASTPSTSWAYEQYF. Written as DNA, the CDR3 is TGTGCCAGCACCCCTTCGACTAGCTGGGCCTACGAGCAGTACTTC.

The chain employs TRBV30 and TRBJ2-7; the match to TRBD1 covers 7 bases. CDR1 GTSNPN and CDR2 SVGIG come from the germline V gene (reference sequence). The CDR3 has 14 amino acids. The junction had 7 bases not matched to a gene; V was cut back by 0 bases and J by 5 bases. The CDR3 region is CAWSVSTGSNEQYF. CDR3 nucleotides: TGTGCCTGGAGTGTCTCGACAGGGTCAAACGAGCAGTACTTC.